This T cell receptor beta chain comes out of a study of CD8+ T cells in alopecia areata. Study-wide context: A 6-month off-drug phase came after tofacitinib, which had lasted 6 to 18 months. Study observations and caveats: Normal scalp had lower clonality than lesional scalp, with alopecia totalis/universalis lesions showing this most strongly. How baseline CD8+ expansion relates to response remains uncertain (there was one nonresponder).

Trimming at V came to 4 bases and at J to 11 bases, leaving 0 bases not matched to a gene. CDR1 is SQVTM, CDR2 ANQGSEA, per germline. This CDR3 region has 10 residues. Concerning this clone itself: Its antigen is currently unknown.

Extracted from the samples, RNA was reverse transcribed into cDNA to serve as the sequencing template. TCRdb's table, derived via immunoSEQ multiplex PCR, lists solely in-frame clones and lacks some. The data hold about 190,000 clones, with 50% to 60% observed a single time. Noted treatment: oral pan-JAK inhibitor, 5-10 mg twice daily. Lesional scalp punch biopsies and peripheral blood came from alopecia areata patients. The sequence was collected from a human donor with alopecia areata. The chain has TRBV29-1 and TRBJ1-1, with 11 bases lining up with TRBD1. This specimen was CD4+ T cells sorted from blood, taken at week 4, from a patient treated with tofacitinib. The CDR3 spells CSVGDRGAFF. In nucleotides, the CDR3 is TGCAGCGTTGGGGACAGGGGGGCTTTCTTT.